The rows below give T cell receptor beta chains drawn from one sample of a study of T cells in Graves' hyperthyroidism and ophthalmopathy. One entry per CDR3 protein, called by TCRdb with MiXCR from the multiplex PCR reads. The table has about 580,000 distinct CDR3 sequences, about half seen once. Sequenced sample: peripheral blood or thyroid tissue (not recorded which). The origin of the receptors is a woman between 18 and 30 years old with Graves' hyperthyroidism. CDR3s include the opening cysteine and the closing phenylalanine or tryptophan. Fields, in order: J gene, D gene, V gene, clone size, CDR3 protein, CDR3 DNA. D genes are given only for firm matches. Size is stated for part of the rows, as once, few or many counts, or as a class when the clone is expanded.

>TRBJ1-6|NA|TRBV9|few
CASSFFVGAPFNSPLHF
TGTGCCAGCAGTTTCTTCGTCGGGGCTCCATTTAATTCACCCCTCCACTTT
>TRBJ2-6|NA|TRBV7-9|many
CAPRGSGANVLTF
TGTGCCCCCCGAGGATCTGGGGCCAACGTCCTGACTTTC
>TRBJ1-5|NA|TRBV12-3/TRBV12-4|many
CASSFWGDRPQHF
TGTGCCAGCAGTTTTTGGGGGGACCGGCCCCAGCATTTT
>TRBJ2-5|NA|TRBV14|NA
CASSQGLSGETQYF
TGTGCCAGCAGCCAGGGACTTTCGGGGGAGACCCAGTACTTC
>TRBJ2-7|NA|TRBV9|few
CASSGVGDPYEQYF
TGTGCCAGCAGCGGTGTGGGGGACCCCTACGAGCAGTACTTC
>TRBJ1-2|NA|TRBV15|NA
CATSSSRDGGYTF
TGTGCCACCAGCTCAAGTCGGGACGGGGGCTACACCTTC
>TRBJ2-1|NA|TRBV7-3|once
CASSSQPAVVDEQFF
TGTGCCAGCAGCTCCCAACCGGCGGTGGTCGATGAGCAGTTCTTC
>TRBJ1-5|NA|TRBV12-3/TRBV12-4|many
CASSLNWGYSNQPQHF
TGTGCCAGCAGTTTAAATTGGGGGTATAGCAATCAGCCCCAGCATTTT
>TRBJ1-2|NA|TRBV29-1|NA
CSGTSGQNYGYTF
TGCAGCGGAACTAGCGGGCAGAACTATGGCTACACCTTC
>TRBJ1-1|NA|TRBV2|many
CASSELGRTEAFF
TGTGCCAGCAGTGAATTGGGACGCACTGAAGCTTTCTTT
>TRBJ1-1|NA|TRBV19|NA
CASSTPARAEEAFF
TGTGCCAGTAGTACCCCGGCCAGGGCAGAGGAAGCTTTCTTT
>TRBJ1-5|TRBD1|TRBV9|few
CASSRDRGLSNQPQHF
TGTGCCAGCAGCCGGGACAGGGGATTGAGCAATCAGCCCCAGCATTTT
>TRBJ1-1|NA|TRBV5-6|many
CASSLGRRGTEAFF
TGTGCCAGCAGCTTGGGACGTCGTGGGACTGAAGCTTTCTTT
>TRBJ2-7|TRBD2|TRBV7-8|NA
CASSLSQAGAYEQYF
TGTGCCAGCAGTTTAAGTCAAGCGGGAGCCTACGAGCAGTACTTC
>TRBJ2-2|TRBD2|TRBV6-2/TRBV6-3|many
CASTGLADNTGELFF
TGTGCCAGCACGGGACTAGCGGATAACACCGGGGAGCTGTTTTTT
>TRBJ2-5|TRBD2|TRBV19|many
CASSIEGGGRARETQYF
TGTGCCAGTAGTATAGAAGGCGGCGGGAGGGCCAGAGAGACCCAGTACTTC
>TRBJ2-2|NA|TRBV10-3|many
CAIKHPTTGELFF
TGTGCCATCAAACACCCAACCACCGGGGAGCTGTTTTTT
>TRBJ1-2|NA|TRBV29-1|NA
CSVERVGEVDGYTF
TGCAGCGTTGAGAGGGTTGGGGAAGTCGATGGCTACACCTTC
>TRBJ1-5|NA|TRBV30|NA
CAWSVRRDNQPQHF
TGTGCCTGGAGTGTACGGCGGGATAATCAGCCCCAGCATTTT
>TRBJ2-7|TRBD2|TRBV3-1|NA
CASSQSLAGSYEQYF
TGTGCCAGCAGCCAATCACTAGCGGGATCCTACGAGCAGTACTTC
>TRBJ2-2|TRBD1|TRBV5-1|NA
CASSLNRLDRVNTGELFF
TGCGCCAGCAGCCTAAATCGATTGGACAGGGTAAACACCGGGGAGCTGTTTTTT
>TRBJ2-6|NA|TRBV3-1|NA
CASSPWVGGSGANVLTF
TGTGCCAGCAGCCCGTGGGTGGGCGGCTCTGGGGCCAACGTCCTGACTTTC
>TRBJ1-1|NA|TRBV10-3|NA
CASRDSHYTEAFF
TGTGCCAGCAGAGACTCCCACTACACTGAAGCTTTCTTT
>TRBJ1-2|NA|TRBV20-1|many
CSARDQYPGGYTF
TGCAGTGCTAGAGATCAATATCCCGGTGGCTACACCTTC
>TRBJ2-5|TRBD2|TRBV20-1|once
CSALGTSGGLETQYF
TGCAGTGCCCTCGGGACTAGCGGGGGGCTGGAGACCCAGTACTTC
>TRBJ2-3|NA|TRBV7-9|many
CASSWGVWQLTDTQYF
TGTGCCAGCAGCTGGGGCGTTTGGCAGCTCACAGATACGCAGTATTTT
>TRBJ2-7|TRBD1|TRBV29-1|NA
CSVETAGTVTYEQYF
TGCAGCGTTGAAACCGCCGGGACAGTCACCTACGAGCAGTACTTC
>TRBJ1-2|NA|TRBV4-1|NA
CASSLEAGVNYGYTF
TGCGCCAGCAGCCTAGAGGCAGGTGTTAACTATGGCTACACCTTC
>TRBJ2-1|NA|TRBV2|NA
CASSESGVFKNEQFF
TGTGCCAGCAGTGAGTCGGGAGTTTTTAAGAATGAGCAGTTCTTC
>TRBJ1-1|TRBD1|TRBV27|NA
CASSLQGQGATEAFF
TGTGCCAGCAGTTTACAGGGACAGGGGGCGACTGAAGCTTTCTTT
>TRBJ2-3|TRBD2|TRBV2|many
CASSVPAASGSVGNTQYF
TGTGCCAGCAGTGTGCCCGCGGCTAGCGGGAGTGTGGGGAATACGCAGTATTTT
>TRBJ1-5|TRBD1|TRBV2|NA
CANRGGHGGGQPQHF
TGTGCCAACAGGGGCGGCCACGGGGGAGGTCAGCCCCAGCATTTT
>TRBJ2-1|NA|TRBV5-5|NA
CASSLAPGKGNEQFF
TGTGCCAGCAGCTTGGCCCCAGGGAAAGGGAATGAGCAGTTCTTC
>TRBJ2-7|NA|TRBV5-8|many
CASSYRTQGSYEQYF
TGTGCCAGCAGCTACCGGACACAGGGTAGCTACGAGCAGTACTTC
>TRBJ1-1|NA|TRBV15|many
CATSREGLNTEAFF
TGTGCCACCAGCAGAGAGGGGCTGAACACTGAAGCTTTCTTT
>TRBJ2-5|NA|TRBV6-5|few
CASSYKRSPWGGPQETQYF
TGTGCCAGCAGTTACAAGCGGTCCCCTTGGGGGGGGCCCCAAGAGACCCAGTACTTC
>TRBJ2-5|NA|TRBV4-2|many
CASSQVYGETQYF
TGTGCCAGCAGCCAAGTTTATGGAGAGACCCAGTACTTC
>TRBJ2-5|TRBD2|TRBV20-1|NA
CSVTGTSGSYRETQYF
TGCAGTGTGACCGGGACTAGCGGGAGTTATCGAGAGACCCAGTACTTC
>TRBJ1-6|NA|TRBV20-1|many
CSASAGEDVNSPLHF
TGCAGTGCTAGCGCAGGGGAGGATGTTAATTCACCCCTCCACTTT
>TRBJ2-6|NA|TRBV7-9|NA
CASSAALAGANVLTF
TGTGCCAGCAGCGCGGCGCTAGCGGGGGCCAACGTCCTGACTTTC
>TRBJ2-3|TRBD2|TRBV6-1|NA
CASSESSGNIDTQYF
TGTGCCAGCAGTGAAAGTAGCGGGAACATAGATACGCAGTATTTT
>TRBJ2-4|NA|TRBV12-3/TRBV12-4|few
CASSLRDGDIQYF
TGTGCCAGCAGCCTCCGGGACGGGGACATTCAGTACTTC
>TRBJ1-2|TRBD1|TRBV20-1|many
CSASTGGSYGYTF
TGCAGTGCTTCGACAGGGGGCTCCTATGGCTACACCTTC
>TRBJ2-7|NA|TRBV29-1|NA
CSVRGREAEQYF
TGCAGCGTGAGGGGGCGGGAGGCCGAGCAGTACTTC
>TRBJ2-7|NA|TRBV27|few
CASSLVWGGTYEQYF
TGTGCCAGCAGTTTAGTTTGGGGCGGAACTTACGAGCAGTACTTC
>TRBJ2-5|TRBD1|TRBV29-1|NA
CSVRAGGRETQYF
TGCAGCGTTAGGGCAGGGGGTAGAGAGACCCAGTACTTC
>TRBJ2-7|NA|TRBV11-1|many
CASSFGGNTYEQYF
TGTGCCAGCAGCTTCGGCGGGAACACCTACGAGCAGTACTTC
>TRBJ2-7|NA|TRBV7-2|many
CASSLDFDEQYF
TGTGCCAGCAGCTTAGATTTCGACGAGCAGTACTTC
>TRBJ2-1|TRBD2|TRBV11-2|NA
CASSLAGGHNEQFF
TGTGCCAGCAGCTTAGCGGGAGGCCACAATGAGCAGTTCTTC
>TRBJ1-4|NA|TRBV6-6|few
CATLRDFNEKLFF
TGTGCCACTCTAAGGGACTTTAATGAAAAACTGTTTTTT
>TRBJ2-7|NA|TRBV4-3|many
CASSQPGISYEQYF
TGCGCCAGCAGCCAGCCAGGGATCTCCTACGAGCAGTACTTC
>TRBJ2-3|NA|TRBV20-1|NA
CSARQDTTDTQYF
TGCAGTGCTAGACAGGACACCACAGATACGCAGTATTTT
>TRBJ1-1|NA|TRBV12-3/TRBV12-4|NA
CASSPARTGGAGAFF
TGTGCCAGCAGTCCTGCGAGGACCGGGGGGGCTGGCGCTTTCTTT
>TRBJ2-7|TRBD2|TRBV27|NA
CASSLSGGRAPYEQYF
TGTGCCAGCAGTTTATCCGGCGGGAGGGCCCCCTACGAGCAGTACTTC